These 29 T cell receptor beta chains share one sample of origin, sequenced in a study of blood T cell repertoires in COVID-19. Using immunoSEQ multiplex PCR, the repertoire was profiled, and TCRdb retains in-frame clones only, with some absent. The sample has around 100,000 clones, more than 65% seen once; the top ten hold less than 35%. The sample comprised peripheral blood. These TCRs come from a man in his sixties or seventies with active or convalescent COVID-19.

For this clone: Distinct nucleotide sequences in the sample also encode this CDR3. V and J are TRBV2 and TRBJ1-6, with TRBD1 identical over 8 bases. The CDR3 length is 14 residues. V lost 3 bases, J lost 6 bases, and 1 base stayed unmatched. CDR1 SNHLY and CDR2 FYNNEI come from the germline V gene. CDR3 coding DNA: TGTGCCAGCAGTGAGCAGGGGGCTAATTCACCCCTCCACTTT. Its protein product is CASSEQGANSPLHF.

This sequence joins TRBV5-6 and TRBJ1-2, with unresolved D. Germline CDR1 reads SGHDT; CDR2 reads YYEEEE. This CDR3 contains 15 residues. V lost 2 bases and J 2 bases, leaving 13 bases between the germline ends. Here the CDR3 reads CASSFRGKRNYGYTF. The CDR3 region has the DNA TGTGCCAGCAGCTTTCGGGGAAAGAGGAACTATGGCTACACCTTC.

J is TRBJ2-3 and V is TRBV11-2; 10 bases align to TRBD2. Germline V gene sequence: CDR1 SGHAT, CDR2 FQNNGV. The CDR3 runs 16 residues. After removal of 3 bases from V and 1 base from J, the junction contained 4 bases not matched to a gene. The CDR3 region has the DNA TGTGCCAGCAGCTTTAGCGGGGGGTGGGGCACAGATACGCAGTATTTT. Its translation is CASSFSGGWGTDTQYF.

The V gene is TRBV25-1, the J gene TRBJ2-7; 7 bases fit TRBD1. From germline, CDR1 is MGHDK and CDR2 SYGVNS. Trimming took 10 bases from V and 0 from J; bases not matched to a gene: 6. This CDR3 contains 13 residues. This chain's CDR3 is CATTGTVSYEQYF. In DNA, the CDR3 is TGTGCCACTACCGGGACAGTCTCCTACGAGCAGTACTTC.

V is TRBV11-2 and J is TRBJ2-1; TRBD1 agrees at 12 bases. V shed 5 bases, J shed 9 bases, and the junction held 14 bases outside the gene matches. Germline lookup yields CDR1 SGHAT and CDR2 FQNNGV. The CDR3 contains 17 residues. CDR3 DNA sequence: TGTGCCAGCAGCCTCACCCTCGGGACAGGGGGCTTCGGTGAGCAGTTCTTC. Translated, it gives CASSLTLGTGGFGEQFF.

The CDR3 bases are TGTGCCAGCAGCTCCCGACCAGGGACAGATATATACACAGATACGCAGTATTTT. Translation: CASSSRPGTDIYTDTQYF. V and J are TRBV7-2 and TRBJ2-3; TRBD1 aligns across 7 bases. V was clipped by 4 bases and J by 2 bases; unmatched bases: 15. Germline assignment: CDR1 SGHTA and CDR2 FQGNSA. The CDR3 is 18 residues long.

The V call is TRBV5-1, the J call TRBJ2-3; 7 positions agree with TRBD2. There are 16 residues in the CDR3. Trimming cost V 1 base and J 1 base; bases outside gene matches: 6. The germline CDR1 and CDR2 sequences are SGHRS and YFSETQ. The CDR3 DNA is TGCGCCAGCAGCTTGACACTAGCGAGCCGCACAGATACGCAGTATTTT. This codes for CASSLTLASRTDTQYF.

The table lists this clone with a count of one. The chain couples TRBV19 to TRBJ2-1; no reliable D call. The V end was cut by 4 bases, the J end by 0 bases, with 13 bases between. Germline values: CDR1 LNHDA, CDR2 SQIVND (reference sequence). The CDR3 has 16 amino acids. CDR3 sequence: CASSSPSKSSYNEQFF. CDR3 coding DNA: TGTGCCAGTAGTAGCCCCTCTAAAAGCTCCTACAATGAGCAGTTCTTC. Together with reference TRBV19 and TRBJ2-1, the CDR3 gives the full variable domain: DGGITQSPKYLFRKEGQNVTLSCEQNLNHDAMYWYRQDPGQGLRLIYYSQIVNDFQKGDIAEGYSVSREKKESFPLTVTSAQKNPTAFYLCASSSPSKSSYNEQFFGPGTRLTVL.

The chain carries TRBV28 and TRBJ2-2; tentative D call: TRBD2 (6 bases). V gave up 10 bases and J gave up 1 base, with 10 bases separating them. CDR3 length: 13 amino acids. The germline V gene has CDR1 MDHEN and CDR2 SYDVKM. The CDR3 region has the DNA TGTGCCACCGGGGGAGGGAACACCGGGGAGCTGTTTTTT. Translating it yields CATGGGNTGELFF.

The chain combines TRBV4-3 with TRBJ1-2, with unresolved D. Germline assignment: CDR1 LGHNA and CDR2 YSLEER. V was clipped by 0 bases and J by 1 base, with 6 bases between them. The CDR3 consists of 14 residues. CDR3 DNA sequence: TGCGCCAGCAGCCAAGACTACAGTAACTATGGCTACACCTTC. It translates to CASSQDYSNYGYTF.

The chain couples TRBV9 to TRBJ1-2, with 10 bases aligning to TRBD1. Looked up from germline, CDR1 is SGDLS and CDR2 is YYNGEE. V shed 4 bases and J 3 bases; nucleotides not matched to a gene: 6. CDR3 length equals 15 residues. The CDR3 reads CASSISGTGDYGYTF. The CDR3 DNA is TGTGCCAGCAGCATATCCGGGACAGGGGACTATGGCTACACCTTC. Based on the CDR3 plus reference TRBV9 and TRBJ1-2, the full variable domain is DSGVTQTPKHLITATGQRVTLRCSPRSGDLSVYWYQQSLDQGLQFLIQYYNGEERAKGNILERFSAQQFPDLHSELNLSSLELGDSALYFCASSISGTGDYGYTFGSGTRLTVV.

The chain recombines TRBV14 with TRBJ1-2; 7 positions agree with TRBD1. The CDR3 loop spans 15 amino acids. Per germline, CDR1 SGHDN and CDR2 FVKESK. V was pared by 3 bases and J by 3 bases, with 7 bases of the junction left unmatched. The CDR3 DNA is TGTGCCAGCAGCCAGACCGGACAGGAGTACTATGGCTACACCTTC. Protein sequence: CASSQTGQEYYGYTF. Full variable domain (missing parts from reference TRBV14 and TRBJ1-2): EAGVTQFPSHSVIEKGQTVTLRCDPISGHDNLYWYRRVMGKEIKFLLHFVKESKQDESGMPNNRFLAERTGGTYSTLKVQPAELEDSGVYFCASSQTGQEYYGYTFGSGTRLTVV.

This clone appeared once. The chain carries TRBV15 and TRBJ2-3; 11 bases are shared with TRBD2. The CDR3 length is 17 residues. Germline CDR1 and CDR2: LNHNV and YYDKDF (reference sequence). With V trimmed by 3 bases and J by 3 bases, 8 bases remained unmatched. CDR3 in amino acids: CATSSELAGVGTDTQYF. CDR3 bases: TGTGCCACCAGCAGTGAACTAGCGGGGGTGGGTACAGATACGCAGTATTTT.

The CDR3 region has the DNA TGTGCCAGCAGCCTACCCCAGTCCGGGACTAGATGGGGGGCCGGGGAGCTGTTTTTT. Protein product: CASSLPQSGTRWGAGELFF. The chain recombines TRBV5-4 with TRBJ2-2; 8 bases align to TRBD2. Germline loops: CDR1 SGHNT, CDR2 YYREEE (reference sequence). Trimming removed 4 bases from V and 6 bases from J; junction bases left unmatched: 20. There are 19 residues in the CDR3.

The chain joins TRBV29-1 to TRBJ1-4, with 7 bases that match TRBD1. The CDR3 length is 11 residues. V lost 7 bases to trimming and J lost 12 bases; unmatched junction nucleotides: 8. Germline CDR1 reads SQVTM; CDR2 reads ANQGSEA. CDR3 loop: CSGRDRAELFF. The CDR3 DNA reads as TGCAGCGGGAGAGACAGGGCAGAACTGTTTTTT.

The chain is built from TRBV2 and TRBJ1-3, with D unresolved. Germline assignment: CDR1 SNHLY and CDR2 FYNNEI. Trimming removed 2 bases at V and 0 bases at J, with 8 bases between. The CDR3 has 15 residues. The CDR3 spells CASSESSGSGNTIYF. As DNA, the CDR3 is TGTGCCAGCAGTGAAAGCTCAGGCTCTGGAAACACCATATATTTT.

The V call is TRBV2, the J call TRBJ1-1; D unresolved. Trimming stripped 1 base from V and 1 base from J, with 7 bases between. Germline V CDR1 and CDR2: SNHLY, FYNNEI. The CDR3 spans 14 residues. CDR3 sequence reads: CASSEGGRNTEAFF. CDR3 bases: TGTGCCAGCAGTGAAGGAGGCCGGAACACTGAAGCTTTCTTT.

The V gene is TRBV7-3, the J gene TRBJ2-2; D possibly corresponds to TRBD2 (8 bases). Germline CDR1 and CDR2: SGHTA and FQGTGA. Trimming left V 5 bases short and J 4 bases short, with 20 bases between. The CDR3 has 17 amino acids. The CDR3 here is CASSPQGGGRFTGELFF. CDR3 sequence (DNA): TGTGCCAGCAGCCCCCAAGGGGGCGGGAGGTTCACCGGGGAGCTGTTTTTT.

About this clone itself: The junction departs from the called germline gene at one end, perhaps through a read error. The chain carries TRBV7-7 and TRBJ2-1, with 9 positions matching TRBD2. Germline V gene sequence: CDR1 SSHAT, CDR2 FNYEAQ (reference sequence). The CDR3 totals 18 residues. CDR3 DNA: TGTGCTAGCAGCTTAGCGGTGGCTAGCGGGAACTTGTACAATGAGCAGTTCTTC. Its translation: CASSLAVASGNLYNEQFF.

The V call is TRBV15, the J call TRBJ2-5; 8 bases align to TRBD1. V trimming: 6 bases; J trimming: 5 bases; junction bases outside the gene matches: 11. Per the germline V gene, CDR1 is LNHNV and CDR2 is YYDKDF (reference sequence). This CDR3 is 15 amino acids long. The CDR3 DNA reads as TGTGCCACCAGACAGGGGGGACAACTAGGGGAGACCCAGTACTTC. Encoded protein: CATRQGGQLGETQYF.

The genes are TRBV24-1 and TRBJ1-1, with TRBD1 matching over 7 bases. The trim removed 5 bases at V and 6 bases at J, leaving 5 bases unmatched. Germline loops: CDR1 KGHDR, CDR2 SFDVKD. This CDR3 has 13 residues. The CDR3 here is CATSAWDSSEAFF. The CDR3 DNA reads as TGTGCCACCAGTGCCTGGGACAGCTCTGAAGCTTTCTTT.

J is TRBJ1-6 and V is TRBV6-5; TRBD1 is a possible D gene (6 bases). Trimming shortened V by 6 bases and J by 4 bases, and 10 bases separated the two germline ends. This CDR3 region has 14 residues. Per germline, CDR1 MNHEY and CDR2 SVGAGI. CDR3 nucleotides: TGTGCCAGCAGACCAGGACAGTATAATTCACCCCTCCACTTT. This translates into CASRPGQYNSPLHF.

This chain connects TRBV15 to TRBJ2-7, with 7 bases matching TRBD1. The CDR3 is 15 residues long. J lost 0 bases, V lost 6 bases, and 8 bases had no gene match. Germline V gene sequence: CDR1 LNHNV, CDR2 YYDKDF (reference sequence). In DNA, the CDR3 is TGTGCCACCAGTCCCGGGGACAGAAGCTCCTACGAGCAGTACTTC. Translated, it gives CATSPGDRSSYEQYF.

DNA of the CDR3: TGTGCCAGCACCTCAGGGGATGGGCAGTACTTC. Its protein is CASTSGDGQYF. The genes are TRBV12-3 or TRBV12-4 and TRBJ2-7; D possibly corresponds to TRBD1 (6 bases). Deletions cut 7 bases from V and 9 bases from J, with 13 bases between. This CDR3 is 11 amino acids long.

The V call is TRBV30, the J call TRBJ1-1, with 7 bases fitting TRBD1. Trimming took 5 bases from V and 1 from J; bases not matched to a gene: 10. CDR1 is GTSNPN and CDR2 is SVGIG in the germline V gene (reference sequence). The CDR3 sequence is 15 residues long. The CDR3 DNA follows: TGTGCCTGGTTAGCCTTTCGACAGGGGAACACTGAAGCTTTCTTT. It codes for CAWLAFRQGNTEAFF.

This rearrangement joins TRBV5-1 to TRBJ1-5, with D unresolved. Trimming pared 0 bases from V and 4 bases from J, leaving 8 bases between. This CDR3 contains 14 residues. Germline CDR1 SGHRS, CDR2 YFSETQ. CDR3 loop: CASSLGQKNQPQHF. As DNA, the CDR3 is TGCGCCAGCAGCTTGGGGCAGAAAAATCAGCCCCAGCATTTT.

The chain has TRBV20-1 and TRBJ1-3; weak D call: TRBD1 (6 bases). V was clipped by 5 bases and J by 9 bases, with 11 bases between them. Looked up from germline, CDR1 is DFQATT and CDR2 is SNEGSKA (reference sequence). The CDR3 consists of 11 residues. CDR3 loop: CSAGGAGTIYF. As DNA, the CDR3 is TGCAGTGCTGGGGGGGCTGGCACCATATATTTT.

The V and J genes are TRBV5-1 and TRBJ2-3; the D gene is possibly TRBD2 (6 bases). This CDR3 contains 16 residues. Germline V gene data show CDR1 as SGHRS and CDR2 as YFSETQ. Trimming removed 6 bases from V and 4 bases from J, with 21 bases in between. In DNA form, the CDR3 reads TGCGCCAGCACCCATGGCGGGACCCCGGTCGCAGATACGCAGTATTTT. This codes for CASTHGGTPVADTQYF.

The chain employs TRBV14 and TRBJ1-1; D ambiguous. Germline loops: CDR1 SGHDN, CDR2 FVKESK. This CDR3 has 14 amino acids. Trimming left V 1 base short and J 4 bases short, with 10 bases between. The CDR3 nucleotides are TGTGCCAGCAGCCAAGTCCTGGGAGCCACTGAAGCTTTCTTT. As protein: CASSQVLGATEAFF.